The entry below describes one TCR beta chain. What it binds is unknown. This sample stems from a study of CD8+CD57+ T cells in acquired aplastic anemia. The wider study: The study obtained an average of roughly 3 ug of DNA from sorted CD4+ and CD8+ cells. Findings of the study overall: The study found no significant CD8+ Simpson's diversity difference between patients and controls. Patients and controls were found to share twenty-nine CD8+ CDR3 sequences.

Patients who underwent sequencing had shown CD8+CD57+ cell expansion by flow cytometry. All participating patients were living with severe acquired aplastic anemia. V trimming: 6 bases; J trimming: 6 bases; junction bases outside the gene matches: 9. This CDR3 has 15 amino acids. Germline V gene data show CDR1 as MNHNS and CDR2 as SASEGT. Investigators profiled TCR beta VDJ and CDR3 from genomic DNA template. TCRdb used MiXCR to reprocess the reads, holding one entry per CDR3 protein. The sample consists of 260,000 or so distinct CDR3 sequences, 47% of them appearing once. Sequencing was done on a sample of sorted CD4+, CD8+, or CD8+CD57+ T cells (not recorded which) from PBMCs. The receptor was derived from a human donor with aplastic anemia. The V call is TRBV6-1, the J call TRBJ1-4; 8 nucleotides align to TRBD1. The CDR3 reads CASSPGQASDEKLFF. CDR3 DNA sequence: TGTGCCAGCAGCCCGGGACAGGCTTCCGATGAAAAACTGTTTTTT.